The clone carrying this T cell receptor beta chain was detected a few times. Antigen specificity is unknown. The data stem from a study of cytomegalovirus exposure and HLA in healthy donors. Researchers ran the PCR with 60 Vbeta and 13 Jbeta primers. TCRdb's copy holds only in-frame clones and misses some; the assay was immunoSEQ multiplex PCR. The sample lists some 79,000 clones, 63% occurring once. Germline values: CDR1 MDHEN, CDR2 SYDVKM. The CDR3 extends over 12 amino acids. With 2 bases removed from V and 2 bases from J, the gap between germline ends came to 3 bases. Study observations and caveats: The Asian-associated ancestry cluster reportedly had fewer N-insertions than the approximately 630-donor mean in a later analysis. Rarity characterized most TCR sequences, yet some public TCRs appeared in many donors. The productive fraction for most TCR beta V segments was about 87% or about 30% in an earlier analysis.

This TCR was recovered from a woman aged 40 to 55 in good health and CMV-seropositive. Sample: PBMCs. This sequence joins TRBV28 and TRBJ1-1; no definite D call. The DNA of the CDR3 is TGTGCCAGCAGTTTACTAAACACTGAAGCTTTCTTT. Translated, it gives CASSLLNTEAFF.